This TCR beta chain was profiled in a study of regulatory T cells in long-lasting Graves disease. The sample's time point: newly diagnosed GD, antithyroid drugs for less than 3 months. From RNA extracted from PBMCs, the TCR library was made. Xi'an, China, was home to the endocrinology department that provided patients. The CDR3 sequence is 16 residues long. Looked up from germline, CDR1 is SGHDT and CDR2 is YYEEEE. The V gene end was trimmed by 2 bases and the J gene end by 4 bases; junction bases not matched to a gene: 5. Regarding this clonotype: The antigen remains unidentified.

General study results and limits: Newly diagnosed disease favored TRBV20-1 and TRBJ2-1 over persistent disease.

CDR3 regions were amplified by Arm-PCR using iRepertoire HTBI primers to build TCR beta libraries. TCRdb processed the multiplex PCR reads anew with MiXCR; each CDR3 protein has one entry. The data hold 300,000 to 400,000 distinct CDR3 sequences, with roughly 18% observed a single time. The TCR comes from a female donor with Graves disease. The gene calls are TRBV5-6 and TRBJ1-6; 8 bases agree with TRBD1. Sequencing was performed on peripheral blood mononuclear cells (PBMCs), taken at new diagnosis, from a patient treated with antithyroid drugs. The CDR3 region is CASSFDRGSYNSPLHF. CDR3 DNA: TGTGCCAGCAGCTTCGACAGGGGTTCATATAATTCACCCCTCCACTTT.